Presented here are 21 T cell receptor beta chains from one specimen sequenced in a study of T cell responses to AZD1222 COVID-19 vaccine. Here immunoSEQ multiplex PCR was the method, and the copy in TCRdb shows in-frame clones only, minus some. Among 140,000 to 150,000 clones, 70% to 90% were seen once, and the ten largest hold around 8%. Here the sequenced sample was peripheral blood, taken on day 0 of AZD1222 vaccination. Every receptor here comes from an adult in good health.

CDR3 amino acids: CSVESGPSYEQYF. As DNA, the CDR3 is TGCAGCGTTGAAAGTGGGCCCTCCTACGAGCAGTACTTC. The chain employs TRBV29-1 and TRBJ2-7; D is uncertain. CDR1 is SQVTM, CDR2 ANQGSEA, per germline. V was shortened by 2 bases and J by 0 bases, with 8 bases between the two germline ends. CDR3 length: 13 residues.

This clone was observed a handful of times. The gene calls are TRBV19 and TRBJ2-2, with D uncertain. This CDR3 comprises 14 residues. CDR1 is LNHDA, CDR2 SQIVND, per germline (reference sequence). Between the trimmed V and J ends, which lost 10 bases and 0 bases, there was a span of 12 bases. This CDR3 reads CATTETSNTGELFF. The DNA for the CDR3 is TGTGCCACGACCGAGACTTCGAACACCGGGGAGCTGTTTTTT.

This rearrangement joins TRBV5-1 to TRBJ1-2; D possibly corresponds to TRBD1 (5 bases). The germline gives CDR1 SGHRS, CDR2 YFSETQ. The CDR3 has 14 residues. Trimming took off 0 bases at V and 1 base at J, with 7 bases between the two ends. The CDR3 sequence is CASSLVGDNYGYTF. DNA of the CDR3: TGCGCCAGCAGCTTGGTGGGGGATAACTATGGCTACACCTTC. Filled out from reference TRBV5-1 and TRBJ1-2, the complete variable domain reads KAGVTQTPRYLIKTRGQQVTLSCSPISGHRSVSWYQQTPGQGLQFLFEYFSETQRNKGNFPGRFSGRQFSNSRSEMNVSTLELGDSALYLCASSLVGDNYGYTFGSGTRLTVV.

The chain employs TRBV7-6 and TRBJ2-5, with D tentatively TRBD1 or TRBD2 (5 bases each). The CDR3 has 14 residues. V was clipped by 5 bases and J by 2 bases, with 12 bases between them. Germline loops: CDR1 SGHVS, CDR2 FNYEAQ. The CDR3 bases are TGTGCCAGCAGCCTGGGACCCCTACAAGAGACCCAGTACTTC. Amino acids: CASSLGPLQETQYF.

This clone has a handful of counts. The V gene is TRBV7-9, the J gene TRBJ2-5; unclear D gene. This CDR3 is 12 amino acids long. CDR1 and CDR2 from the germline V gene are SEHNR and FQNEAQ (reference sequence). The V end was cut by 3 bases, the J end by 2 bases, with 4 bases between. The CDR3 loop reads CASSFTQETQYF. CDR3 sequence (DNA): TGTGCCAGCAGCTTTACGCAAGAGACCCAGTACTTC.

This sequence joins TRBV29-1 and TRBJ1-3; the D is unclear. The CDR3 has 13 amino acids. Germline CDR1 and CDR2: SQVTM and ANQGSEA. Trimming stripped 0 bases from V and 14 bases from J, with 17 bases between. CDR3 bases: TGCAGCGTTGAAGATCCTATCAGGCCCGCCGTATATTTT. Translation: CSVEDPIRPAVYF. Combining the CDR3 with reference TRBV29-1 and TRBJ1-3 gives the whole variable domain SAVISQKPSRDICQRGTSLTIQCQVDSQVTMMFWYRQQPGQSLTLIATANQGSEATYESGFVIDKFPISRPNLTFSTLTVSNMSPEDSSIYLCSVEDPIRPAVYFGEGSWLTVV.

A few counts support this clone. This chain connects TRBV6-5 to TRBJ1-1; TRBD1 agrees at 7 bases. The germline V gene has CDR1 MNHEY and CDR2 SVGAGI. V lost 7 bases and J lost 1; bases outside the gene matches: 3. The CDR3 is 13 amino acids. CDR3 protein: CASIGTENTEAFF. The CDR3 DNA reads TGTGCCAGCATCGGGACAGAGAACACTGAAGCTTTCTTT.

This rearrangement joins TRBV4-1 to TRBJ2-7; 9 bases line up with TRBD2. The CDR3 is 16 amino acids. Germline loops: CDR1 MGHRA, CDR2 YSYEKL. Germline trimming cut 1 base from V and 2 bases from J; bases unmatched to any gene: 6. The chain's CDR3 is CASSQALAGLPYEQYF. CDR3 sequence (DNA): TGCGCCAGCAGCCAAGCCCTAGCGGGGTTACCCTACGAGCAGTACTTC.

This sequence joins TRBV7-6 and TRBJ2-2; no clear D. The germline V gene encodes CDR1 SGHVS and CDR2 FNYEAQ. V dropped 1 base and J dropped 1 base, with 10 bases sitting between them. The CDR3 spans 16 residues. CDR3 in DNA: TGTGCCAGCAGCTTAGGGCGGAACAGGAACACCGGGGAGCTGTTTTTT. Its protein product is CASSLGRNRNTGELFF.

The genes are TRBV28 and TRBJ1-1; the D is unclear. Germline loops: CDR1 MDHEN, CDR2 SYDVKM. V was clipped by 8 bases and J by 0 bases, with 10 bases between them. This CDR3 region has 13 residues. The chain's CDR3 is CASLARMNTEAFF. The CDR3 coding sequence is TGTGCCAGCCTGGCACGGATGAACACTGAAGCTTTCTTT. The variable domain in full, completed from reference TRBV28 and TRBJ1-1, reads DVKVTQSSRYLVKRTGEKVFLECVQDMDHENMFWYRQDPGLGLRLIYFSYDVKMKEKGDIPEGYSVSREKKERFSLILESASTNQTSMYLCASLARMNTEAFFGQGTRLTVV.

This sequence joins TRBV11-2 and TRBJ2-2; D possibly corresponds to TRBD1 (5 bases). The V and J ends lost 0 bases and 10 bases respectively, with 12 bases between them. Germline-derived CDR1 and CDR2 are SGHAT and FQNNGV. The CDR3 covers 14 residues. In DNA form, the CDR3 reads TGTGCCAGCAGCTTAGATGGGGCTTTGGAGGAGCTGTTTTTT. This encodes CASSLDGALEELFF.

This sequence joins TRBV11-2 and TRBJ1-2; no reliable D call. V gave up 7 bases and J gave up 4 bases, with 13 bases separating them. Germline loops: CDR1 SGHAT, CDR2 FQNNGV. The length of the CDR3 is 13 residues. As DNA, the CDR3 is TGTGCCAGCAACCCCGGGAACCTCTATGGCTACACCTTC. Its protein is CASNPGNLYGYTF.

The chain joins TRBV6-5 to TRBJ1-2; TRBD1 is a possible D gene (5 bases). CDR1 and CDR2 from the germline V gene are MNHEY and SVGAGI. V shed 2 bases and J shed 8 bases, with 18 bases lying between them. This CDR3 contains 15 residues. This CDR3 is CASSYLLGAAEGYTF. CDR3 bases: TGTGCCAGCAGTTACCTTCTAGGGGCCGCGGAGGGCTACACCTTC.

J is TRBJ2-7 and V is TRBV6-5; TRBD2 matches 11 bases. This CDR3 is 15 amino acids long. CDR1 is MNHEY, CDR2 SVGAGI, per germline. Trimming took 5 bases from V and 6 from J; bases not matched to a gene: 9. This CDR3 reads CASSPNTSGRSEQYF. The DNA of the CDR3 is TGTGCCAGCAGTCCTAATACTAGCGGGAGAAGCGAGCAGTACTTC.

The chain links TRBV24-1 to TRBJ2-2; 7 nucleotides line up with TRBD1. The V gene end was trimmed by 12 bases and the J gene end by 6 bases; junction bases not matched to a gene: 9. Germline CDR1 is KGHDR and CDR2 is SFDVKD. The CDR3 loop spans 13 amino acids. CDR3 sequence reads: CASQGPPAGELFF. CDR3 coding DNA: TGTGCCTCACAGGGGCCCCCGGCCGGGGAGCTGTTTTTT.

The rearrangement uses TRBV19 and TRBJ2-5; 7 bases are a match to TRBD2. Germline CDR1 reads LNHDA; CDR2 reads SQIVND (reference sequence). J lost 5 bases, V lost 1 base, and 4 bases had no gene match. The CDR3 covers 14 residues. The CDR3 DNA sequence: TGTGCCAGTAGTATAGGCGGGAGCACGGAGACCCAGTACTTC. Its protein is CASSIGGSTETQYF.

This clone came up once. The chain has TRBV7-2 and TRBJ2-1, with 12 bases lining up with TRBD1. Germline trimming cut 5 bases from V and 7 bases from J; bases unmatched to any gene: 6. Germline assignment: CDR1 SGHTA and CDR2 FQGNSA. The CDR3 extends over 15 amino acids. The CDR3 region is CASSLMGQGANEQFF. CDR3 sequence (DNA): TGTGCCAGCAGCCTTATGGGACAGGGGGCTAATGAGCAGTTCTTC.

The chain links TRBV12-3 or TRBV12-4 to TRBJ1-1; TRBD1 agrees at 8 bases. The CDR3 runs 12 residues. Losses at the gene ends were 5 bases for V and 6 bases for J; bases not matched to a gene: 2. The CDR3 DNA is TGTGCCAGCAGTGCAGGGGGCCCTGAAGCTTTCTTT. Its translation is CASSAGGPEAFF.

This clone was counted a few times. The V call is TRBV18, the J call TRBJ1-3; D remains ambiguous. With 5 bases removed from V and 0 bases from J, the gap between germline ends came to 26 bases. CDR1 is KGHSH and CDR2 is LQKENI in the germline V gene. This CDR3 is 20 amino acids long. Written as DNA, the CDR3 is TGTGCCAGCTCAGTGACCCCGGGAGGGTTATTATCCGTCTCTGGAAACACCATATATTTT. Its translation is CASSVTPGGLLSVSGNTIYF.

The genes are TRBV30 and TRBJ1-6, with unresolved D. The CDR3 has 13 amino acids. The germline CDR1 and CDR2 sequences are GTSNPN and SVGIG (reference sequence). Trimming took off 4 bases at V and 6 bases at J, with 10 bases between the two ends. The CDR3 region has the DNA TGTGCCTGGACCCGGGCCACTAATTCACCCCTCCACTTT. Translation gives CAWTRATNSPLHF.

The chain recombines TRBV4-2 with TRBJ2-7, with 7 nucleotides matching TRBD1. There are 15 residues in the CDR3. V dropped 2 bases and J dropped 0; count of bases not matched to a gene: 4. Germline V gene data show CDR1 as LGHNA and CDR2 as YNFKEQ. The CDR3 nucleotides are TGTGCCAGCAGCCAAAACGGACAGGCCTCCTACGAGCAGTACTTC. It yields the protein CASSQNGQASYEQYF.